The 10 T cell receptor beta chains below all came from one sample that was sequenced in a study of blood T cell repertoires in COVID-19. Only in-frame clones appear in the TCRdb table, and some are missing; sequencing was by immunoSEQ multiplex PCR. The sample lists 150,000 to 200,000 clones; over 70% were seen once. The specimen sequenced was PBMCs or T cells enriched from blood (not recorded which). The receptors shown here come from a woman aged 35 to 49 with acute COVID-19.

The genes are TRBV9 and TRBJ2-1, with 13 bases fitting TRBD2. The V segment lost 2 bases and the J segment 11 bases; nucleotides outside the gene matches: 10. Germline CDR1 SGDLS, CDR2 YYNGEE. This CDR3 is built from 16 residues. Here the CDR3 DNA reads TGTGCCAGCAGCGTTAGAACCGGGACTAGCGGGGTTCAGCAGTTCTTC. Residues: CASSVRTGTSGVQQFF.

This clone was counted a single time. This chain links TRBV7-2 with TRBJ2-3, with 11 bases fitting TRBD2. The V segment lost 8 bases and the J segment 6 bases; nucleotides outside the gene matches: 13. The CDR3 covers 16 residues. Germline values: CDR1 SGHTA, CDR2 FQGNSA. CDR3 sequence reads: CASSTILAGVGDTQYF. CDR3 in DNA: TGTGCCAGCTCTACTATACTAGCGGGAGTGGGGGATACGCAGTATTTT.

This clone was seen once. The DNA of the CDR3 is TGTGCCAGCAGCTTGGGCGGGACTACCATCTACGAGCAGTACTTC. Translated, it gives CASSLGGTTIYEQYF. V usage is TRBV5-8 and J usage is TRBJ2-7; 7 bases are shared with TRBD2. Trimming cost V 0 bases and J 3 bases; bases outside gene matches: 6. The CDR3 length is 15 residues. Germline V gives CDR1 SGHTS, CDR2 YDEGEE.

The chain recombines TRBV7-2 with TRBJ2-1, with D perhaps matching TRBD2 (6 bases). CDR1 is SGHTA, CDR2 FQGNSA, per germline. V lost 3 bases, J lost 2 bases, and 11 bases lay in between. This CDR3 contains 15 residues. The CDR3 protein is CASSFWGEAYNEQFF. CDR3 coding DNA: TGTGCCAGCAGCTTTTGGGGGGAAGCCTACAATGAGCAGTTCTTC. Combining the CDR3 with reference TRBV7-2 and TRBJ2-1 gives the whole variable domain GAGVSQSPSNKVTEKGKDVELRCDPISGHTALYWYRQSLGQGLEFLIYFQGNSAPDKSGLPSDRFSAERTGGSVSTLTIQRTQQEDSAVYLCASSFWGEAYNEQFFGPGTRLTVL.

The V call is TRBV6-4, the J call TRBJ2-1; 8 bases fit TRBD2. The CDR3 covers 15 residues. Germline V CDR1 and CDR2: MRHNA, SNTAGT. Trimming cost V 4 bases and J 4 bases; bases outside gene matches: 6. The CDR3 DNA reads TGTGCCAGCAGTGCCGCGGGAGGTGATTACAATGAGCAGTTCTTC. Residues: CASSAAGGDYNEQFF.

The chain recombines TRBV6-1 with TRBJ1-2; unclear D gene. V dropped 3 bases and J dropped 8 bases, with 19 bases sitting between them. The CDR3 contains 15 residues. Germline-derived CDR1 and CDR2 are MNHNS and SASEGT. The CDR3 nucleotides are TGTGCCAGCAGTGATAGAGAGCCGGGGTCTCGGGGCTACACCTTC. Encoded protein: CASSDREPGSRGYTF.

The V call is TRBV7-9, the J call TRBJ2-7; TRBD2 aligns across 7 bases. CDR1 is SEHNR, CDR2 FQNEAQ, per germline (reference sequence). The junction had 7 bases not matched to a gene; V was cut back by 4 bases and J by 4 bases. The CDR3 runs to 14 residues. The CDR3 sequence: CASSWAGLGYEQYF. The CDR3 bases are TGTGCCAGCAGCTGGGCTGGACTAGGATACGAGCAGTACTTC.

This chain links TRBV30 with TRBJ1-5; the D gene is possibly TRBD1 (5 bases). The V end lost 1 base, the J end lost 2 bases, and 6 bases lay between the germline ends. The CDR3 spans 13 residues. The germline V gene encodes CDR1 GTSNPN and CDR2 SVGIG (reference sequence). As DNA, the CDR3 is TGTGCCTGGAGTGCCAGGGGCAATCAGCCCCAGCATTTT. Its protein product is CAWSARGNQPQHF.

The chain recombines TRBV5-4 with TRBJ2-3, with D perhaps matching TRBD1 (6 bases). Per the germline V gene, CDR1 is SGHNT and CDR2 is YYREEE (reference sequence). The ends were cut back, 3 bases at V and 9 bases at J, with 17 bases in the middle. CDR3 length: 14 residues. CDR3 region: CASSSPQGPPTQYF. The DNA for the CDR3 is TGTGCCAGCAGCTCCCCCCAGGGGCCCCCCACGCAGTATTTT.

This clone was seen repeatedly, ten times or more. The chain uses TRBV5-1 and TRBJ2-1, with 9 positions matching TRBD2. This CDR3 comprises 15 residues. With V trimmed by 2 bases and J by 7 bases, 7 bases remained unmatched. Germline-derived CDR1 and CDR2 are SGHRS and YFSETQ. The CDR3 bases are TGCGCCAGCAGCTTAGTAGCGGGAGAATCGAATGAGCAGTTCTTC. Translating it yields CASSLVAGESNEQFF.